This TCR beta chain was identified during a study of blood T cells in healthy people across ages. This clonotype was counted many times. Its cognate antigen is unknown. General study results and limits: TCR beta diversity per million T cells fell roughly linearly with age.

Total RNA was isolated from each sample in quantities of at least 6 micrograms. The CDR3 has 19 residues. CDR1 and CDR2 (germline): MGHRA, YSYEKL. V was pared by 2 bases and J by 1 base, with 14 bases of the junction left unmatched. Then a second PCR, running about 7 to 11 cycles, was carried out with a sample-barcoded 5' primer and a J-beta primer mix. Tags on each cDNA molecule came from a template-switch adaptor with 12 random nucleotides. TCRdb redid the calling of the 5' RACE reads with MiXCR, one entry per CDR3 protein. Found here are about 1,800,000 distinct CDR3 sequences, 28% of them singletons; the top ten hold less than 9.5%.

The rearrangement links TRBV4-1 to TRBJ2-5; 9 positions agree with TRBD2. The sequenced sample consisted of blood. This TCR derives from a woman under 40 in good health. The CDR3 DNA sequence: TGCGCCAGCAGCCAACAAAGTGGGAGCGGGGGGCCCCCCCAAGAGACCCAGTACTTC. It translates to CASSQQSGSGGPPQETQYF.